These T cell receptor beta chains were read from a single sample in a study of Ad26.COV2.S vaccination and SARS-CoV-2 variants. Repertoires were generated with immunoSEQ multiplex PCR, while TCRdb's copy carries only in-frame clones and drops some. The sample lists about 280,000 clones; over 75% were seen once. The sequenced sample was peripheral blood, obtained in a trial of Ad26.COV2.S vaccine versus placebo. The receptor source for this set is a person between 18 and 59 years old who received the Ad26.COV2.S COVID-19 vaccine or a placebo. CDR3s include the opening cysteine and the closing phenylalanine or tryptophan. D genes are given only for firm matches. The size field is filled for only some rows; it gives once, few, many or a size class.

DNA | CDR3 | J | size | D | V
TGTGCCAGTAGTATATCAGGACAAGAGACCCAGTACTTC | CASSISGQETQYF | TRBJ2-5 | - | - | TRBV19
TGTGCCAGCAGCAAAAAGGATAGCGGGGGTAACCAAGAGACCCAGTACTTC | CASSKKDSGGNQETQYF | TRBJ2-5 | - | - | TRBV21-1
TGTGCCAGTAGTCGGGAGTCTGGAAACACCATATATTTT | CASSRESGNTIYF | TRBJ1-3 | few | - | TRBV19
TGTGCCTGGAGTGGGGTTGAGAAGGGGGCTGGCACAGATACGCAGTATTTT | CAWSGVEKGAGTDTQYF | TRBJ2-3 | - | TRBD1 | TRBV30
TGTGCGAGCACCTCGGCAGCCTACGAGCAGTACTTC | CASTSAAYEQYF | TRBJ2-7 | - | - | TRBV7-8
TGCGCCAGCAGCCAAGTTAATCTTCTCAGGGGTCCCTCCTTGAAGGTTTTCTTT | CASSQVNLLRGPSLKVFF | TRBJ1-1 | - | - | TRBV4-1
TGTGCCAGCAGCTTCCCTATACAGGGGATGGTGGAAGCTTTCTTT | CASSFPIQGMVEAFF | TRBJ1-1 | medium-sized | TRBD1 | TRBV7-9
TGTGCCACCAGTGATACTAGCGGGAGTTCCTACAATGAGCAGTTCTTC | CATSDTSGSSYNEQFF | TRBJ2-1 | - | TRBD2 | TRBV24-1
TGTGCCATCAGTGAGACAGGGCCCCGCTATAATTCACCCCTCCACTTT | CAISETGPRYNSPLHF | TRBJ1-6 | - | - | TRBV10-3
TGTGCCAGCAGCTTAAGCGGGACAGGGACTGAAAAACTGTTTTTT | CASSLSGTGTEKLFF | TRBJ1-4 | - | TRBD1 | TRBV7-9
TGCAGTGCCGGTCGGGGACCCGAGCAGTACTTC | CSAGRGPEQYF | TRBJ2-7 | - | - | TRBV20-1
TGTGCCAGTAGTATAGTGGATGATTCACCCCTCCACTTT | CASSIVDDSPLHF | TRBJ1-6 | - | - | TRBV19
TGTGCCAGCAGACCGGGACAGAATCAGCCCCAGCATTTT | CASRPGQNQPQHF | TRBJ1-5 | - | TRBD1 | TRBV6-6
TGCGCCAGCAGCCAAAGGACTAGCGGGGGGGGCCGATACTACGAGCAGTACTTC | CASSQRTSGGGRYYEQYF | TRBJ2-7 | - | TRBD2 | TRBV4-3
TGTGCCAGCAGCCCACCCCGGAATAGCGGGCTCTCCCGGTGGCAGTTCTTC | CASSPPRNSGLSRWQFF | TRBJ2-1 | - | TRBD2 | TRBV3-1/TRBV3-2
TGTGCCAGCAGCTTAGGAGGGGGCGGCCTTGGCTACACCTTC | CASSLGGGGLGYTF | TRBJ1-2 | - | TRBD1 | TRBV11-1
TGTGCCAGCAGTTTAGGGGGACAGACTGGGGCCAACGTCCTGACTTTC | CASSLGGQTGANVLTF | TRBJ2-6 | - | TRBD1 | TRBV27
TGTGCCAGCAGCCCAGAGGACAGGGGTTCAGATACGCAGTATTTT | CASSPEDRGSDTQYF | TRBJ2-3 | once | TRBD1 | TRBV9
TGTGCCAGCAGCTCCCGCCCGGAAGCTAACTATGGCTACACCTTC | CASSSRPEANYGYTF | TRBJ1-2 | - | - | TRBV7-2
TGTGCCAGCAGTCCCGGACTAGCGGGGGGGCCATGGGAGACCCAGTACTTC | CASSPGLAGGPWETQYF | TRBJ2-5 | once | TRBD2 | TRBV27
TGTGCCACCTTCGACCCCCGACCGGGACAGGGGGTTGCTGGGGCCAACGTCCTGACTTTC | CATFDPRPGQGVAGANVLTF | TRBJ2-6 | - | TRBD1 | TRBV19
TGTGCCAGCAGCTGGACAGGGGGTATTGAGCAGTTCTTC | CASSWTGGIEQFF | TRBJ2-1 | - | TRBD1 | TRBV6-5
TGTGCCAGCAGTTACCATCAGGGGGCCATCCTGACTTTC | CASSYHQGAILTF | TRBJ2-6 | - | TRBD1 | TRBV6-5
TGCGCCAGCAGCCGAACGCTTGACAGGGTCGCTGAAGCTTTCTTT | CASSRTLDRVAEAFF | TRBJ1-1 | many | TRBD1 | TRBV4-3
TGTGCCAGCAGCTTCGCGGGGGGGACAGATACGCAGTATTTT | CASSFAGGTDTQYF | TRBJ2-3 | - | TRBD2 | TRBV11-2
TGTGCCAGCAGCTTACCCCCTCTTGGAGCTTTCTTT | CASSLPPLGAFF | TRBJ1-1 | once | - | TRBV7-2
TGTGCCACCAGTGATGGACACTCCCGCAAATACAATGAGCAGTTCTTC | CATSDGHSRKYNEQFF | TRBJ2-1 | once | - | TRBV24-1
TGTGCCAGCAGCGAGCGGTCTAACCAAGAGACCCAGTACTTC | CASSERSNQETQYF | TRBJ2-5 | - | - | TRBV5-4
TGTGCCAGTATGGGGACAGGGGCCTACGAGCAGTACTTC | CASMGTGAYEQYF | TRBJ2-7 | - | TRBD1 | TRBV19
TGTGCCAGCTCGGTGACACCCTACGAGCAGTACTTC | CASSVTPYEQYF | TRBJ2-7 | - | - | TRBV7-9